This TCR beta chain was captured by sequencing in a study of esophageal squamous cell carcinoma under preoperative chemotherapy. Study at large: Both tumor-infiltrating lymphocytes and peripheral blood T cells had their TCR repertoires profiled. Study observations and caveats: After chemotherapy, TCR diversity rose significantly in peripheral T cells but not in tumor-infiltrating lymphocytes. After paclitaxel-nedaplatin, abundant clones were more likely to contract than amplify.

In its sample, this clonotype was seen many times. No antigen is known for it. MiXCR was run by TCRdb on the PCR reads, yielding one entry per CDR3 protein. The sample carries 34,000 or so distinct CDR3 sequences, 52% recorded once. Time point in this sample: after preoperative PTX-NDP chemotherapy. Germline V gene lookup returns CDR1 SGHTA and CDR2 FQGNSA. This CDR3 has 15 residues. V shed 5 bases and J shed 2 bases, with 13 bases lying between them. This clonotype was sampled from a human donor with esophageal squamous cell carcinoma. The donor label of this sample is uncertain. Sampling was carried out from a patient given preoperative chemotherapy. The chain combines TRBV7-2 with TRBJ2-1; no clear D gene. Written as DNA, the CDR3 is TGTGCCAGCAGCCCTTTGTATGGGGCCTACAATGAGCAGTTCTTC. It yields the protein CASSPLYGAYNEQFF.